This TCR beta chain was sequenced in a study of T cells after posttransplantation cyclophosphamide. Germline loops: CDR1 MNHNS, CDR2 SASEGT. V shed 7 bases and J 11 bases; nucleotides not matched to a gene: 4. The CDR3 spans 11 residues. Treatment was busulfan-fludarabine conditioning, a marrow graft, and cyclophosphamide on days +3 and +4. Concerning this clone itself: Its antigen is unknown.

Study outcomes and limitations: Blood and skin or GI T cell repertoires showed limited TRB overlap. After PTCy, TRB diversity resembled that of CNI/methotrexate controls.

Clones were read by immunoSEQ multiplex PCR, and TCRdb kept only the in-frame ones, dropping some. The table has about 5,900 clones, approximately 83% seen once; the top ten hold approximately 3.1%. The rearrangement joins TRBV6-1 to TRBJ1-5; 8 nucleotides agree with TRBD1. The source is a male patient in his forties or fifties who received an allogeneic stem cell transplant from a related donor and was CMV-positive. Some T cells may be provided by the graft donor. Specimen: CD4+ T cells sorted from blood, collected approximately 380 days after allogeneic stem cell transplant with posttransplant cyclophosphamide. Written as DNA, the CDR3 is TGTGCCAGCACTAAGGACAGGGCCCAGCATTTT. Its translation: CASTKDRAQHF.